This TCR beta chain was captured in a study of shared clonotypes between healthy human individuals. Across the study: Three plates were used per donor for CD4 naive, three for CD4 memory, two for CD8 naive and one for CD8 memory. Study results and caveats: Larger richness was generally estimated for naive than memory subsets. An anticipated effect of sequencing depth on clonotype sharing among donors was recognized.

Germline CDR1 SGHDT, CDR2 YYEEEE. With V trimmed by 4 bases and J by 3 bases, 8 bases remained unmatched. The CDR3 runs to 16 residues. In regard to this clone: Its antigen is unknown.

Profiled with immunoSEQ multiplex PCR; TCRdb holds only in-frame clones, not every one. The sample has about 800,000 clones; about 96% are singletons. Terminally differentiated effector memory CD45RA+ cells were excluded from the naive CD8 cells, which were CD45RO-negative and positively selected for CCR7. The study drew all its donors from Caucasian adults living in Nashville, Tennessee. The clonotype comes from a man in his thirties or forties in good health. Source material: naive CD8+ T cells sorted from blood. The V and J genes are TRBV5-6 and TRBJ2-7; 12 positions match TRBD2. In DNA, the CDR3 is TGTGCCAGCAGCACGCCAAGACTAGCGGGAGACTACGAGCAGTACTTC. This translates into CASSTPRLAGDYEQYF.